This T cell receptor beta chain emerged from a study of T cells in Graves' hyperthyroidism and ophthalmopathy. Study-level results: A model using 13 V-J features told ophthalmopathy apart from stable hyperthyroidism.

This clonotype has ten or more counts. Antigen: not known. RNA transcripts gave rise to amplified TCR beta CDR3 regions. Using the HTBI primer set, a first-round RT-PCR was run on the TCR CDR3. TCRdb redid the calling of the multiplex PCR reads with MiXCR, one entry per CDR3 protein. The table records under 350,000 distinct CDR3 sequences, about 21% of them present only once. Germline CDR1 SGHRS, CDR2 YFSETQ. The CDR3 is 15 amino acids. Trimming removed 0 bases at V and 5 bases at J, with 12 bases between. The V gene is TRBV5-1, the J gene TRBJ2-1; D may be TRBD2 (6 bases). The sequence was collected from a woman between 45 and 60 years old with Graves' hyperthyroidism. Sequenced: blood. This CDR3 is CASSLVASANNEQFF. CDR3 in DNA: TGCGCCAGCAGCTTGGTGGCTAGCGCTAACAATGAGCAGTTCTTC.